The 12 T cell receptor beta chains below come from one sample, sequenced in a study of OX40 agonist ivuxolimab in advanced cancers. Profiled with immunoSEQ multiplex PCR; TCRdb holds only in-frame clones, not every one. The repertoire holds about 16,000 clones, with roughly 90% as singletons. The sample was CD4+ or CD8+ T cells sorted from blood, taken in a trial of the OX40 agonist ivuxolimab. These receptors all stem from an adult with an advanced solid tumor such as melanoma, head and neck, liver or kidney cancer.

This sequence joins TRBV19 and TRBJ1-2; tentative D call: TRBD1 (5 bases). This CDR3 spans 13 amino acids. Germline CDR1 and CDR2: LNHDA and SQIVND (reference sequence). V was clipped by 7 bases and J by 1 base, with 10 bases between them. DNA for the CDR3: TGTGCCAGTACACAGGATGTTAACTATGGCTACACCTTC. Translating it yields CASTQDVNYGYTF. Together with reference TRBV19 and TRBJ1-2, the CDR3 gives the full variable domain: DGGITQSPKYLFRKEGQNVTLSCEQNLNHDAMYWYRQDPGQGLRLIYYSQIVNDFQKGDIAEGYSVSREKKESFPLTVTSAQKNPTAFYLCASTQDVNYGYTFGSGTRLTVV.

V gene TRBV11-3 combines with J gene TRBJ2-7, with D maybe TRBD2 (5 bases). V lost 3 bases and J 3 bases, leaving 9 bases between the germline ends. Germline CDR1 is SGHNT and CDR2 is YENEEA. CDR3 length: 13 amino acids. CDR3 protein: CASSFGRDYEQYF. CDR3 DNA sequence: TGTGCCAGCAGCTTCGGACGGGACTACGAGCAGTACTTC.

V is TRBV9 and J is TRBJ2-1, with D perhaps matching TRBD1 (5 bases). Germline loops: CDR1 SGDLS, CDR2 YYNGEE. V lost 0 bases to trimming and J lost 9 bases, with 13 bases between them. The CDR3 totals 14 residues. CDR3 DNA sequence: TGTGCCAGCAGCGTAGATCGGCAGGGCGGTGAGCAGTTCTTC. Its translation is CASSVDRQGGEQFF.

The genes are TRBV2 and TRBJ2-3; tentatively, D is TRBD1 (5 bases). Germline V lookup: CDR1 SNHLY, CDR2 FYNNEI. The ends were cut back, 2 bases at V and 4 bases at J, with 13 bases in the middle. This CDR3 is 15 amino acids long. In DNA, the CDR3 is TGTGCCAGCAGTGAACTCGGTCAGGGTTCAGATACGCAGTATTTT. It yields the protein CASSELGQGSDTQYF.

This clone was counted a few times. V usage is TRBV30 and J usage is TRBJ2-4; D is possibly TRBD1 or TRBD2 (6 bases each). Per the germline V gene, CDR1 is GTSNPN and CDR2 is SVGIG (reference sequence). Trimming cost V 4 bases and J 1 base, with 11 bases left between them. The CDR3 sequence is 14 residues long. This CDR3 reads CAWKGGEAKNIQYF. The CDR3 DNA sequence: TGTGCCTGGAAGGGGGGAGAGGCCAAAAACATTCAGTACTTC. The variable domain in full, with the rest retrieved from reference TRBV30 and TRBJ2-4, is SQTIHQWPATLVQPVGSPLSLECTVEGTSNPNLYWYRQAAGRGLQLLFYSVGIGQISSEVPQNLSASRPQDRQFILSSKKLLLSDSGFYLCAWKGGEAKNIQYFGAGTRLSVL.

The rearrangement uses TRBV19 and TRBJ2-3; no clear D gene. V dropped 4 bases and J dropped 7 bases, with 6 bases sitting between them. Germline V CDR1 and CDR2: LNHDA, SQIVND (reference sequence). CDR3 length: 11 amino acids. CDR3 bases: TGTGCCAGTAGTAGCCTCAATACGCAGTATTTT. It specifies CASSSLNTQYF.

The V call is TRBV7-3, the J call TRBJ1-6; D may be TRBD1 (6 bases). The V gene lost 8 bases and the J gene lost 7 bases, with 12 bases spanning the gap. This CDR3 is built from 13 residues. CDR1 is SGHTA and CDR2 is FQGTGA in the germline V gene. The CDR3 loop reads CASPPGANSPLHF. CDR3 sequence (DNA): TGTGCCAGCCCCCCAGGGGCCAATTCACCCCTCCACTTT. Supplemented by reference TRBV7-3 and TRBJ1-6, the full variable domain reads GAGVSQTPSNKVTEKGKYVELRCDPISGHTALYWYRQSLGQGPEFLIYFQGTGAADDSGLPNDRFFAVRPEGSVSTLKIQRTERGDSAVYLCASPPGANSPLHFGNGTRLTVT.

V gene TRBV9 combines with J gene TRBJ2-7; 12 positions agree with TRBD2. After removal of 2 bases from V and 1 base from J, the junction contained 4 bases not matched to a gene. Germline CDR1 SGDLS, CDR2 YYNGEE. This CDR3 region has 16 residues. The CDR3 nucleotides read TGTGCCAGCAGCGTCGGAGGGACTAGCGGGTCCTACGAGCAGTACTTC. Translation gives CASSVGGTSGSYEQYF.

This clone was detected only a few times. V usage is TRBV23-1 and J usage is TRBJ2-2; unclear D gene. TRBV23-1 is labeled an ORF, and its function is uncertain. The CDR3 has 17 amino acids. V lost 0 bases, J lost 0 bases, and 11 bases lay in between. The CDR3 spells CASSQSGQAANTGELFF. The CDR3 nucleotides are TGCGCCAGCAGTCAATCAGGGCAGGCCGCGAACACCGGGGAGCTGTTTTTT.

The sample holds one count of this clone. V gene TRBV18 combines with J gene TRBJ1-5; TRBD1 matches at 8 bases. The V segment lost 6 bases and the J segment 0 bases; nucleotides outside the gene matches: 7. The CDR3 loop spans 16 amino acids. The germline V gene has CDR1 KGHSH and CDR2 LQKENI. Here the CDR3 reads CASSYQGQVSNQPQHF. As DNA, the CDR3 is TGTGCCAGCTCCTACCAGGGACAGGTTAGCAATCAGCCCCAGCATTTT.

This chain uses TRBV5-4 with TRBJ1-5; D not certain. This CDR3 has 15 amino acids. Trimming removed 0 bases at V and 1 base at J, with 8 bases between. Looked up from germline, CDR1 is SGHNT and CDR2 is YYREEE (reference sequence). CDR3 region: CASSLGGRSNQPQHF. CDR3 DNA sequence: TGTGCCAGCAGCTTGGGGGGAAGGAGCAATCAGCCCCAGCATTTT.

This chain uses TRBV28 with TRBJ2-5, with a possible D match to TRBD1 (6 bases). V gave up 4 bases and J gave up 4 bases, with 13 bases separating them. CDR3 size: 14 residues. CDR1 is MDHEN, CDR2 SYDVKM, per germline. CDR3 nucleotides: TGTGCCAGCAGTTCTCGGACAGAGAGAGAGACCCAGTACTTC. This translates into CASSSRTERETQYF.